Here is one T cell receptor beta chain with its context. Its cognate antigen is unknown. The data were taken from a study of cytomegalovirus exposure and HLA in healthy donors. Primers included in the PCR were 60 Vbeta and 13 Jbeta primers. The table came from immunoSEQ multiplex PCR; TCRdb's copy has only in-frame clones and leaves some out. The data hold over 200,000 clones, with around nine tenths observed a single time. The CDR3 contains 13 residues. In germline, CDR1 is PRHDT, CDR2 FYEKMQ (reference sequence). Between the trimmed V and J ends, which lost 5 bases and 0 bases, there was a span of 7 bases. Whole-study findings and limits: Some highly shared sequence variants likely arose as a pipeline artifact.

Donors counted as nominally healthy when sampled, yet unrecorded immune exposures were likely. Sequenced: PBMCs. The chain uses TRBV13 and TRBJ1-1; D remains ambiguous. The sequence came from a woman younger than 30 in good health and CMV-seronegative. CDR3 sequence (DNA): TGTGCCAGCAGCGTTCGGGTGAACACTGAAGCTTTCTTT. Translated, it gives CASSVRVNTEAFF.